The clone carrying this T cell receptor (beta chain) came up a few times. This sample was included in a study of T cells after yellow fever vaccination. The length of the CDR3 is 15 residues. CDR1 MNHEY and CDR2 SVGEGT come from the germline V gene. V gave up 7 bases and J gave up 0 bases, with 15 bases separating them. One entry per CDR3 protein, called by TCRdb with MiXCR from the 5' RACE reads. The profile shows 40,000 to 50,000 distinct CDR3 sequences, 6% to 7% of them singletons. The V gene is TRBV6-2 or TRBV6-3, the J gene TRBJ1-2; weak D call: TRBD1 (6 bases). This receptor was obtained from a young man who received the YFV17D yellow fever vaccine. The sequencing used PBMCs, either bulk or a sorted T-cell subset (CD4+, CD8+, memory, or dextramer-sorted; not recorded which), collected 45 days after the yellow fever booster vaccination. The CDR3 here is CASTTGQTANYGYTF. The CDR3 bases are TGTGCCAGCACGACAGGACAAACCGCTAACTATGGCTACACCTTC.